The entry that follows covers one T cell receptor beta chain sequence. Its antigen remains unknown. The entry originates in a study of graft-versus-host responses after intestinal transplantation. Study in general: Recipients obtained multivisceral, liver-intestinal, or isolated intestinal transplants. All of the recipients had induction that used anti-thymocyte globulin, then tacrolimus and steroids for approximately 3 years. Study results and caveats: Recipient bone marrow held GvH clones, some seen earlier in ileum or blood. Clonal ratios of graft-versus-host to host-versus-graft in allografts were high for patients exhibiting graft-donor T cell macrochimerism.

Trimming stripped 7 bases from V and 4 bases from J, with 16 bases between. The germline V gene has CDR1 ENHRY and CDR2 SYGVKD. The CDR3 runs 14 residues. Repertoires were generated with immunoSEQ multiplex PCR, while TCRdb's copy carries only in-frame clones and drops some. The sample shows tens of thousands of clones, 75% to 95% of them seen only once. Sequencing used PBMCs, obtained 650 to 680 days after intestinal transplant. The rearrangement links TRBV10-3 to TRBJ1-2, with unresolved D. The clonotype originates from a human patient who received an intestinal transplant, so some T cells may come from the graft donor. CDR3 DNA: TGTGCCATCACCGAAGACCGGGTTCCCTATGGCTACACCTTC. Translated: CAITEDRVPYGYTF.